This T cell receptor (beta chain) appears in the sequencing data of a study of cytomegalovirus exposure and HLA in healthy donors (TCRdb year 2017). Regarding the complete study: In an earlier analysis of 550 to 750 of the donors, about 270 Gb of sequence data and just under 120 million unique TCR beta sequences from about 190 million T cells were reported. Roughly 300 gigabases of sequencing data and tens of millions of unique TCR sequences were included in an early release covering around 600 HLA-typed donors. Of the 398 genotyped donors, 65% to 90% fell in the genetic ancestry cluster associated with self-reported Caucasian donors. The study was designed to test whether signatures of past pathogen exposure could be identified by cataloging public T cell receptors. The study used immunosequencing to profile the T cell repertoires of several hundred subjects and linked those repertoires to cytomegalovirus serostatus. A separate validation cohort of 100 to 150 different subjects was used in addition to the roughly 640-subject first cohort. To predict cytomegalovirus infection status, the study brought together high-throughput TCR immunosequencing, statistical association of individual TCRs with disease status, and machine learning. To study patterns of TCR occurrence, a later analysis re-analyzed previously published TCR beta repertoires from around 700 donors and added high-resolution HLA genotyping. Rather than drawing on any new phenotypic data, the later analysis identified candidate immune exposures from TCR beta sequences and the way those sequences occurred across donors. An earlier analysis of fewer than 750 of the donors used high-throughput TCR beta sequencing to judge whether each TCR beta V gene segment behaved as functional or pseudogenic. Alongside the repertoire data, information on donor age, sex, ethnicity and CMV serostatus was compiled. Genome-wide SNP genotypes for about 65% of the 666 donors were used in a later genetic analysis, which treated that subset as a discovery cohort. All discovery cohort repertoires had been generated using a single sequencing platform. HLA typing covered class I and class II loci at four-digit resolution. The number of typed donors differed by locus: about 629-630 for A, B, C, DRB1 and DQB1; approximately 530 for DQA1; some 590 for DPA1; and around 490 for DPB1. Four or five DR-DQ haplotypes were treated as single units for association and clustering because of strong linkage in the cohort. Among about 390 genotyped donors of the cohort, an average of 235,054 unique TCR beta nucleotide sequences were sequenced per donor, approximately 20% of them non-productive. Study-wide findings and limitations: A further reported finding was that TCR beta sequences accurately predicted the HLA-A and HLA-B alleles for most subjects in the first cohort. Several of the top co-occurrence clusters appeared to be linked to parvovirus B19, influenza, CMV and Epstein-Barr virus, according to a later analysis. Broadly in line with IMGT annotations, most TCR beta V segments showed up in productive rearrangements about 87% or about 30% of the time in an earlier analysis of several hundred of the donors. Because counts were too low, roughly 16 rarely observed V segments, including chromosome 9 orphons, were excluded from the earlier analysis of around 640 of the donors. Three of the identified cytomegalovirus-associated TCR beta chains were confirmed in vitro to be specific for cytomegalovirus antigens. Specific HLA alleles were associated with 16,951 TCR beta sequences at a false discovery rate of 0.05 in a later analysis. Compared with the approximately 670-donor mean, donors in an Asian-associated ancestry cluster had fewer N-insertions in productive TCRs, according to a later genetic analysis. Assigning TCR associations to individual alleles was difficult when HLA alleles, especially DR and DQ, strongly co-occurred. This cohort had only TCR beta chains sequenced, and the lack of alpha or paired-chain data limited which features could be detected. A later analysis found that HLA-associated TCR beta chains were more clonally expanded and had lower generation probabilities than equally common non-associated chains. Because HLA typing was missing for some donors at each locus, association tests included only the typed subset. Correlated functional status among segregating V segments might reflect linkage disequilibrium, but an unknown experimental factor could not be ruled out. A total of 150 to 200 TCR beta chains were listed by the study as associated with cytomegalovirus. A later genetic analysis associated a missense DCLRE1C variant with V-gene and J-gene trimming of TCR beta chains, and an independent cohort replicated the association. Cytomegalovirus status was reported to be diagnosed by the classifier with high specificity and sensitivity in both the original and validation cohorts. According to the authors, the approach could potentially be generalized to other disease states and immunological phenotypes. While some public TCRs were present in many individuals, most TCR sequences turned up only very rarely across donors. A later analysis found that TCR association rates varied across HLA loci, with DRB1 alleles showing the most associated TCRs and HLA-C alleles the fewest. Because the 87-base-pair reads could not distinguish some IMGT-functional V segments, including TRBV6-2 and TRBV6-3, those segments were excluded. In a later analysis, most CMV-associated TCR beta chains were found to appear HLA-restricted, with HLA associations seemingly driven largely by CMV exposure. Presence/absence analyses assumed roughly uniform sequencing depth across donors, an assumption that may not hold. CMV serostatus was the only immune exposure information available for the cohort. A cluster of highly shared sequence variants was judged likely to be a technical artifact of the sequencing pipeline.

Receptors were amplified or captured by the immunoSEQ multiplex PCR assay. For the multiplex PCR, a mixture combining 60 forward primers for TCR Vbeta segments and 13 reverse primers for TCR Jbeta segments was used. The CDR3 region of rearranged TCR beta genes was amplified from genomic DNA by a multiplex PCR assay. The amplified TCR beta libraries were sequenced on the Illumina HiSeq System as 87-base-pair reads. Per the source publication's procedure: A later analysis counted tens of millions of unique TCR beta chains across the 690 or so repertoires, and roughly 9.9 million of these chains were shared by at least two donors. Raw reads were error-corrected and collapsed into unique sequences by a nearest-neighbor algorithm in which closely related sequences were merged to remove PCR and sequencing errors. Alignment of CDR3 sequences to IMGT reference sequences was used to assign V, D and J gene segments. For a sequence to be retained, at least a six-nucleotide match to both a V gene segment and a J gene segment was required. Rearrangements were classified as productive when the CDR3 lacked stop codons and remained in frame with V and J, and all other rearrangements were classified as non-productive. Following IMGT convention, CDR3 was defined as the stretch from the second conserved V-encoded cysteine to the conserved J-encoded phenylalanine. The earlier analysis of more than 450 of the donors excluded sequences that lacked an unambiguous match to a single V gene segment. In an earlier analysis of 500 to 750 of the donors, V segments were called functional above 56.7% productive rearrangements and were called segregating when the between-donor standard deviation exceeded 5%. A statistical classification framework was built to diagnose cytomegalovirus status from the catalog of TCR beta chain sequences. In a later analysis, TCR nucleotide sequences were compared against IMGT/GENE-DB human TR gene sequences so that V and J genes could be assigned. The TCRdist pipeline was used in a later analysis to assign CDR3 sequences and most-parsimonious VDJ recombination scenarios. A later analysis defined each TCR beta chain by its CDR3 amino acid sequence plus V-gene family, and excluded reads lacking a unique V-gene family. To address suspected cross-contamination and a sequencing artifact, a later analysis removed approximately 600 highly shared, low-generation-probability nucleotide sequences. For each public chain, a later analysis derived a clonal expansion index from normalized ranks of inferred template counts within each repertoire. A later analysis computed generation probabilities with a VDJ recombination model fitted to out-of-frame rearrangements, and checked the results against IGoR. In a later analysis, TCR-TCR, TCR-HLA and TCR-CMV co-occurrence was scored with hypergeometric tests, and a repertoire-size bias correction was applied to TCR pairs. To estimate false discovery rates, a later analysis permuted the HLA or CMV assignments 20 times. A later analysis grouped co-occurring TCRs with DBSCAN, adding TCRdist sequence similarity when clustering within HLA-allele-positive subsets. Co-occurrence clustering excluded repertoires with fewer than 30,000 or more than 120,000 public chains, plus five with anomalous nucleotide sharing. Imported from immuneACCESS, the table was reduced by TCRdb to in-frame sequences with V and J called. These copies leave out some clones; in studies compared against another copy, an unresolved V gene accounts for under half, and the cause of the remainder is not known. Clone size and V and J calls were adopted from that table, with D and trimming inferred from the DNA. The sample contains 150,000 to 200,000 clones, roughly 85% of them found a single time. 7% to 9% of the sample belongs to the ten largest clones.

CDR1 and CDR2, looked up from the germline V gene, are MNHNS and SASEGT. Trimming costs V 0 bases and J 6 bases, and their ends lie 24 bases apart. The CDR3 goes from the cysteine to the phenylalanine over 18 residues. Only the CDR3 region is kept as DNA, spanning 54 bases read in frame from base 1. The cohort comprised hundreds of healthy bone marrow donors. All cohort members were sampled while nominally healthy, although unrecorded immune exposures were likely present. The donor tested CMV seropositive, placing the donor among the 289 seropositive members of the cohort. Each donor provided a peripheral blood sample, and peripheral blood mononuclear cells were used for TCR beta sequencing. The Qiagen DNeasy Blood Extraction Kit was used to extract genomic DNA from the blood cell samples. Concerning this clone: This clone's antigen is unknown. Base qualities are not at hand, and no much larger clone is one base apart.

The sequence is built from TRBV6-1 and TRBJ2-7; TRBD1 could be the D gene, as 6 bases match. The sample consisted of PBMCs. This receptor was taken from a male donor in good health and CMV-seropositive. The nucleotide sequence is TGTGCCAGCAGTGAAGCGCCAGTGAGTAGGGACACCAATATCGAGCAGTACTTC. Its translation is CASSEAPVSRDTNIEQYF.